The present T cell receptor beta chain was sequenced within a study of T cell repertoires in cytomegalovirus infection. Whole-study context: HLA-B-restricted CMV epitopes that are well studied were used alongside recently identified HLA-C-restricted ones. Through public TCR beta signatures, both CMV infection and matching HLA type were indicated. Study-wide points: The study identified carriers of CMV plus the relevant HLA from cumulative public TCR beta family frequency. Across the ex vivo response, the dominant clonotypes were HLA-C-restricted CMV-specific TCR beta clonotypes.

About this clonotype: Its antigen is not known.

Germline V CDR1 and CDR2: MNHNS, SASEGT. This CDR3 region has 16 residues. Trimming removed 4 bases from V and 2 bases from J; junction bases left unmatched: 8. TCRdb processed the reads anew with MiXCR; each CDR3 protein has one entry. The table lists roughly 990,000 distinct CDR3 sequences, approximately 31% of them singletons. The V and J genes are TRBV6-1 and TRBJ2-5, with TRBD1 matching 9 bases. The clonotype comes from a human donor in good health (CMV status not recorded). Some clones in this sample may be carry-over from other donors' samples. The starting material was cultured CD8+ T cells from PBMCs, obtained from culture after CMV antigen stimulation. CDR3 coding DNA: TGTGCCAGCAGTGCCTGGGACAGGGATTCTCAAGAGACCCAGTACTTC. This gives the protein CASSAWDRDSQETQYF.